The 2 T cell receptor beta chains below come from one sample, sequenced in a study of post-analysis software for immune sequencing data (dated by TCRdb to between 2014 and 2016). What the research found in general, with its limitations: Four or five TRBV segments, including TRBV5-6, TRBV5-1 and TRBV20-1, were significantly more frequent in patients than controls.

The antigens these receptors bind are not known. Receptors were amplified or captured by PCR. The sequencer was an Illumina HiSeq 2500. To reduce PCR and sequencing biases, unique molecular identifiers were built into the TCR beta cDNA libraries. TCRdb reprocessing: public reads trimmed at Q25 with fastp, clones called with MiXCR, in-frame beta chains kept. Under each unique CDR3 protein, matching rows form one entry showing the most common genes and DNA. This sample has about 540,000 distinct CDR3 sequences in its table, and 30% to 40% of those were observed once. The ten largest make up 4.5% to 7.5% of the sample. The sequencing input was blood. Receptor source: a girl aged 2 to 17 with multiple sclerosis.

This clonotype has just a few counts. The chain has TRBV20-1 and TRBJ2-3; TRBD2 agrees at 7 bases. V was clipped by 2 bases and J by 1 base; unmatched bases: 9. This CDR3 has 16 residues. From germline, CDR1 is DFQATT and CDR2 SNEGSKA (reference sequence). The CDR3: CSARIPASGGTDTQYF. The CDR3 DNA follows: TGCAGTGCTAGAATACCGGCTAGCGGAGGCACAGATACGCAGTATTTT.

The chain employs TRBV12-3 or TRBV12-4 and TRBJ1-4; D not certain. The CDR3 has 17 residues. Deletions cut 1 base from V and 0 bases from J, with 12 bases between. The CDR3 coding sequence is TGTGCCAGCAGTTTAGGTGTGGGATCCGCAACTAATGAAAAACTGTTTTTT. Residues: CASSLGVGSATNEKLFF.